Listed below are T cell receptor beta chains from one sample, sequenced in a study of T cells of healthy individuals. Via MiXCR, TCRdb re-called the 5' RACE reads, giving one row per CDR3 protein. The repertoire has about 100,000 distinct CDR3 sequences, around 17% of them found once; the top ten carry roughly 6.1%. Receptors originate from a human donor in good health. Both conserved end residues are part of each CDR3. The D gene is left open where the match is weak. Where a row states a size, it is once, few, many or the class of an expanded clone; other rows omit it.

TRBJ2-2	.	.	TRBV7-8	TGTGCCAGCAGCCCTTGGAAAAGCGAGGTGGAGAACACCGGGGAGCTGTTTTTT	CASSPWKSEVENTGELFF
TRBJ1-5	.	.	TRBV14	TGTGCCAGCAGCCCAGAGATGGACAGCGGCAATCAGCCCCAGCATTTT	CASSPEMDSGNQPQHF
TRBJ2-5	.	.	TRBV7-2	TGTGCCAGCAGCCTACGGACAGCTCAAGAGACCCAGTACTTC	CASSLRTAQETQYF
TRBJ2-1	TRBD1	few	TRBV28	TGTGCCAGCAGTCCGTCTACAGGGGGCGTTGGGCAGTTCTTC	CASSPSTGGVGQFF
TRBJ2-2	TRBD2	.	TRBV5-1	TGCGCCAGCAGCTTGCTGACTAGCGGGAGCACCGGGGAGCTGTTTTTT	CASSLLTSGSTGELFF
TRBJ2-1	.	.	TRBV6-2/TRBV6-3	TGTGCCAGCAGTTCTTTCCCGAACAATGAGCAGTTCTTC	CASSSFPNNEQFF
TRBJ2-7	TRBD1	many	TRBV4-3	TGCGCCAGCAGCCAAGAGGTGGACAGGGTCGGCGGCTACGAGCAGTACTTC	CASSQEVDRVGGYEQYF
TRBJ2-4	.	.	TRBV18	TGTGCCAGCTCACCCGCACAGGGTCGGTTCTTCATTCAGTACTTC	CASSPAQGRFFIQYF
TRBJ1-5	.	.	TRBV12-3/TRBV12-4	TGTGCCAGCAGCCCAACCCCAGGATATCAGCCCCAGCATTTT	CASSPTPGYQPQHF
TRBJ1-2	.	few	TRBV28	TGTGCCAGCAGCTCCTCCGGGTTCGGGAACTATGGCTACACCTTC	CASSSSGFGNYGYTF
TRBJ2-5	TRBD2	.	TRBV6-1	TGTGCCAGCAGTTTCCGGACTAGCGGAGCAGGAGGAGAGACCCAGTACTTC	CASSFRTSGAGGETQYF
TRBJ2-2	.	many	TRBV3-1	TGTGCCAGCAGCCTGAGAACTAGCCTTGCCGGGGAGCTGTTTTTT	CASSLRTSLAGELFF
TRBJ2-7	.	few	TRBV4-3	TGCGCCAGCAGCCAAGATGTGGCTAGCGCGTCGCCCGAGCAGTACTTC	CASSQDVASASPEQYF
TRBJ2-1	TRBD2	many	TRBV5-4	TGTGCCAGCAGCTTGTTCCAATACTTGGGGGGGAGTGTGGATGAGCAGTTCTTC	CASSLFQYLGGSVDEQFF
TRBJ1-4	.	.	TRBV5-1	TGCGCCAGCAGCGTGAACACTGGAGCAACTAATGAAAAACTGTTTTTT	CASSVNTGATNEKLFF
TRBJ2-1	TRBD2	.	TRBV18	TGTGCCAGCTCACCATTTACTAGCGCTGACTATGAGCAGTTCTTC	CASSPFTSADYEQFF
TRBJ1-5	.	few	TRBV20-1	TGCAGTGCTAGGTTAAGGGGTGTGAGCAATCAGCCCCAGCATTTT	CSARLRGVSNQPQHF
TRBJ1-1	.	few	TRBV6-1	TGTGCCAGCAGTGAGGGGGCGGTCCTCACTGAAGCTTTCTTT	CASSEGAVLTEAFF
TRBJ1-6	.	.	TRBV2	TGTGCCAGCAGTGTTAAGGCGGGAGCTTATAATTCACCCCTCCACTTT	CASSVKAGAYNSPLHF
TRBJ2-7	TRBD2	.	TRBV6-1	TGTGCCAGCCGCACGGGAGGGCCCGACGAGCAGTACTTC	CASRTGGPDEQYF
TRBJ1-1	.	once	TRBV5-1	TGCGCCAGCAGCTTGGACGGTTTGAACACTGAAGCTTTCTTT	CASSLDGLNTEAFF
TRBJ1-1	.	.	TRBV6-5	TGTGCCAGCAGTTACTCGGAGGGGACCACTGAAGCTTTCTTT	CASSYSEGTTEAFF
TRBJ1-1	.	few	TRBV7-9	TGTGCCAGCAGCTTACGTAACCAGGGAGAGGACACTGAAGCTTTCTTT	CASSLRNQGEDTEAFF
TRBJ2-1	TRBD1	few	TRBV29-1	TGCAGCGCCCAAAAGTCCGGGACAGGGATATGGAATGAGCAGTTCTTC	CSAQKSGTGIWNEQFF
TRBJ2-1	.	few	TRBV11-2	TGTGCCAGCAGCCCCAGGGTTAATGAGCAGTTCTTC	CASSPRVNEQFF
TRBJ1-1	.	once	TRBV20-1	TGCAGTGCCCTCCAGGGGAACACTGAAGCTTTCTTT	CSALQGNTEAFF
TRBJ2-7	.	few	TRBV6-5	TGTGCCAGCAGTTCCCTTATGGGGGGCTCCTACGAGCAGTACTTC	CASSSLMGGSYEQYF
TRBJ1-1	.	many	TRBV6-2/TRBV6-3	TGTGCCAGCAGTAATACCCCCCGGGAGGCTTTCTTT	CASSNTPREAFF
TRBJ2-2	TRBD2	many	TRBV19	TGTGCCAGTAGTATCCTAGCGGGGGATTGGGACACCGGGGAGCTGTTTTTT	CASSILAGDWDTGELFF
TRBJ2-5	TRBD1	few	TRBV10-3	TGTGCCATCAGTGATCGAGAGGGACAGGGGATTTCCCTGACCCAGTACTTC	CAISDREGQGISLTQYF
TRBJ1-2	TRBD1	few	TRBV5-1	TGCGCCAGCAGCTTGGCCGGGGACAGGACCTATGGCTACACCTTC	CASSLAGDRTYGYTF
TRBJ1-6	.	.	TRBV7-2	TGTGCCAGCAGCTTATCAGTGATCACCTATAATTCACCCCTCCACTTT	CASSLSVITYNSPLHF
TRBJ2-2	TRBD1	few	TRBV7-6	TGTGCCAGCAGCCCCCGGACAGGGGACACCGGGGAGCTGTTTTTT	CASSPRTGDTGELFF
TRBJ2-5	.	.	TRBV30	TGTGCCTGGAGTGTAGGCTGGACAAAGTACTTC	CAWSVGWTKYF
TRBJ1-6	TRBD1	.	TRBV25-1	TGTGCCAGCAGTGTACAGGGGGCAATGGATTCACCCCTCCACTTT	CASSVQGAMDSPLHF
TRBJ1-1	.	few	TRBV20-1	TGCAGTGCTAACCCGACGGGGGACACTGAAGCTTTCTTT	CSANPTGDTEAFF
TRBJ1-6	.	.	TRBV20-1	TGCAGTGCCTCGAGGGGGGCGGGAGGTAGTTCACCCCTCCACTTT	CSASRGAGGSSPLHF
TRBJ1-2	TRBD1	many	TRBV5-8	TGTGCCAGCAGCCCGGACAGGGGCCCTAACTATGGCTACACCTTC	CASSPDRGPNYGYTF
TRBJ2-5	.	few	TRBV6-5	TGTGCCACCAGGGTGGGAGAGACCCAGTACTTC	CATRVGETQYF
TRBJ1-2	.	few	TRBV12-3/TRBV12-4	TGTGCCAGCAGTGCCGACGCGGATAGCTATGGCTACACCTTC	CASSADADSYGYTF